This T cell receptor beta chain is drawn from a study of T cells expressing NK-cell markers. Study as a whole: Seropositivity for HCMV was found in seven of the eight sequenced donors, with one seronegative.

TCRdb reprocessed the 5' RACE reads and stores each CDR3 protein as one record, lacking DNA. This listing includes about 21,000 distinct CDR3 sequences. Germline V gene sequence: CDR1 MNHEY, CDR2 SMNVEV (reference sequence). The CDR3 runs 15 residues. J is TRBJ2-7 and V is TRBV27; the TRBD2 assignment by TCRdb is unverifiable without DNA. Specimen: blood T cells: a sorted CD56 or NKG2C T cell subset, CD4+ or CD8+ T cells, or bulk PBMC T cells (not recorded which). The receptor comes from a man aged 18-75 years in good health. The CDR3: CASSFSLAGAYEQYF.